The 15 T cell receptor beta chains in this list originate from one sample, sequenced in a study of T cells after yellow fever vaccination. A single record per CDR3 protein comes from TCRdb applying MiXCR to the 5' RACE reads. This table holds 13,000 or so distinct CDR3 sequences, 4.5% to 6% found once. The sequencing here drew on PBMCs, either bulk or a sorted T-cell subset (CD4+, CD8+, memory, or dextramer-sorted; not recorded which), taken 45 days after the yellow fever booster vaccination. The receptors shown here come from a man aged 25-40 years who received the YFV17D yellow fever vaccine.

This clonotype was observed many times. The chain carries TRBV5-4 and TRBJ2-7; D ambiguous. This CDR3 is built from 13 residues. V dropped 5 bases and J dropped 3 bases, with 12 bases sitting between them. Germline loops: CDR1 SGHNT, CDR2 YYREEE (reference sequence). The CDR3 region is CASRSIEDYEQYF. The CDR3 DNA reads TGTGCCAGCAGAAGTATTGAAGACTACGAGCAGTACTTC.

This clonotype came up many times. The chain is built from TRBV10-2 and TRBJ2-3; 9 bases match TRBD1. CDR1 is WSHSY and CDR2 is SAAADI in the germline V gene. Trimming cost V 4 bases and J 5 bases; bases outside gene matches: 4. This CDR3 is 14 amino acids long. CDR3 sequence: CASSGTGGEDTQYF. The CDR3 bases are TGCGCCAGCAGTGGCACAGGGGGCGAAGATACGCAGTATTTT.

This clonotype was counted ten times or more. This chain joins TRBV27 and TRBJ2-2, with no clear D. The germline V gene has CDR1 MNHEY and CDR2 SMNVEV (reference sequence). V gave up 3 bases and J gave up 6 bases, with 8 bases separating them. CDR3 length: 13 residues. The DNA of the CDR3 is TGTGCCAGCAGTTTGGCTAGATCCGGGGAGCTGTTTTTT. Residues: CASSLARSGELFF.

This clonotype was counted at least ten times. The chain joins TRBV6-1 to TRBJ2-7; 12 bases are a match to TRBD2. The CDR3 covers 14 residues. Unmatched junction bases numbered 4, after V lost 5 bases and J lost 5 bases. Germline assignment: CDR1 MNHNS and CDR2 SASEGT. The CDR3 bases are TGTGCCAGCAGTCTAGCGGGAGGGCCACACGAGCAGTACTTC. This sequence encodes CASSLAGGPHEQYF.

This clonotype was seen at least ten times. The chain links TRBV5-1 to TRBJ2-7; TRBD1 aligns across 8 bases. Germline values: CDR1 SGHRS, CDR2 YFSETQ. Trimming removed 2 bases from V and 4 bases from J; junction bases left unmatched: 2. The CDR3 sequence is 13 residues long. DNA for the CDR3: TGCGCCAGCAGCTTTCGGACAGGGTACGAGCAGTACTTC. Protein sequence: CASSFRTGYEQYF. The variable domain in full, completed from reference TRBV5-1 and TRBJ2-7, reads KAGVTQTPRYLIKTRGQQVTLSCSPISGHRSVSWYQQTPGQGLQFLFEYFSETQRNKGNFPGRFSGRQFSNSRSEMNVSTLELGDSALYLCASSFRTGYEQYFGPGTRLTVT.

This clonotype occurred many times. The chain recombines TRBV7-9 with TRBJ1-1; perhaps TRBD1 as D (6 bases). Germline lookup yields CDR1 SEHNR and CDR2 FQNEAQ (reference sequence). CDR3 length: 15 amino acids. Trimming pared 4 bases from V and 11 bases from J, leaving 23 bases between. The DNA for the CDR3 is TGTGCCAGCAGCTCCTCCGGGGGGGGGGCAATAAGGGCTTTCTTT. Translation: CASSSSGGGAIRAFF. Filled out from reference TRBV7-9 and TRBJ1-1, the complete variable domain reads DTGVSQNPRHKITKRGQNVTFRCDPISEHNRLYWYRQTLGQGPEFLTYFQNEAQLEKSRLLSDRFSAERPKGSFSTLEIQRTEQGDSAMYLCASSSSGGGAIRAFFGQGTRLTVV.

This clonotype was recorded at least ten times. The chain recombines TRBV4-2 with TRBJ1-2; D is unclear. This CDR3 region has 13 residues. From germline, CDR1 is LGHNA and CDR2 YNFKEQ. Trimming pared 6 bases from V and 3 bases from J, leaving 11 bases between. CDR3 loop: CASSSFGHYGYTF. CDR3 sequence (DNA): TGTGCCAGCAGTTCGTTCGGACACTATGGCTACACCTTC.

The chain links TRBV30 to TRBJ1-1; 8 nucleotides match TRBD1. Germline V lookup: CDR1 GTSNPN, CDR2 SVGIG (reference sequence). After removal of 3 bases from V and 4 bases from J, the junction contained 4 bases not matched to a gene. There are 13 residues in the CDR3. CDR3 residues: CAWRGQAFTEAFF. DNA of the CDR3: TGTGCCTGGAGGGGACAGGCCTTCACTGAAGCTTTCTTT.

The CDR3 DNA is TGTGCCAGCACCGACTCACAGCGAACTTCCTACAATGAGCAGTTCTTC. It translates to CASTDSQRTSYNEQFF. V usage is TRBV27 and J usage is TRBJ2-1; D is uncertain. CDR1 is MNHEY and CDR2 is SMNVEV in the germline V gene (reference sequence). The CDR3 is made up of 16 amino acids. V dropped 7 bases and J dropped 1 base, with 17 bases sitting between them.

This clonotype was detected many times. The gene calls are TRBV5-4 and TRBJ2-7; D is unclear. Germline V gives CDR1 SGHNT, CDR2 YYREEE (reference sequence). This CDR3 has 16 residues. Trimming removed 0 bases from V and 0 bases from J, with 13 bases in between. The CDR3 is CASSLGGELGSYEQYF. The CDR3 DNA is TGTGCCAGCAGCTTGGGTGGGGAATTGGGCTCCTACGAGCAGTACTTC.

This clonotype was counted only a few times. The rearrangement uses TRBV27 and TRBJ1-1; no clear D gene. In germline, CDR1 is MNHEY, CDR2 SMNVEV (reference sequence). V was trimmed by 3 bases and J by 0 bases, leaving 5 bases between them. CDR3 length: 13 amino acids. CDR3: CASSFRMNTEAFF. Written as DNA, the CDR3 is TGTGCCAGCAGTTTTAGAATGAACACTGAAGCTTTCTTT.

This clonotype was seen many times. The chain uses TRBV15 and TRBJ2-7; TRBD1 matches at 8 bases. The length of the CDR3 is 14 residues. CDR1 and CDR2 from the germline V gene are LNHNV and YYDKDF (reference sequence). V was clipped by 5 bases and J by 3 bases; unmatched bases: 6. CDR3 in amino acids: CATSGGTGLYEQYF. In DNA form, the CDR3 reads TGTGCCACCAGCGGCGGGACAGGACTCTACGAGCAGTACTTC.

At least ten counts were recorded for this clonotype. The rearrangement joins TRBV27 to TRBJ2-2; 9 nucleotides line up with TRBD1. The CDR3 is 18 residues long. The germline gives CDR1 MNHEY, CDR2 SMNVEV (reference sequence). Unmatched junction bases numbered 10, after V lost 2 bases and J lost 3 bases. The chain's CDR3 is CASSLRQGGYWDTGELFF. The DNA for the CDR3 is TGTGCCAGCAGTTTAAGACAGGGGGGGTATTGGGACACCGGGGAGCTGTTTTTT.

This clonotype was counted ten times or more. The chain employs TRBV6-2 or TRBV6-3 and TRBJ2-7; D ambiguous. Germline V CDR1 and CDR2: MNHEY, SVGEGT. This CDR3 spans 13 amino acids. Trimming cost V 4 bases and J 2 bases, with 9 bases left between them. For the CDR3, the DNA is TGTGCCAGCAGTTCTCAGGATACCTACGAGCAGTACTTC. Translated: CASSSQDTYEQYF.

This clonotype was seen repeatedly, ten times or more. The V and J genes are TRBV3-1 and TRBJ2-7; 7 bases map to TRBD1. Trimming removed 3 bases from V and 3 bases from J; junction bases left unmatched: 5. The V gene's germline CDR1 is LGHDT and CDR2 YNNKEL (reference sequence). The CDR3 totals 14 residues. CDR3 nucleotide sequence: TGTGCCAGCAGCCACCGACAGGGAGTCTACGAGCAGTACTTC. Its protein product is CASSHRQGVYEQYF.